This T cell receptor beta chain is from a study of T and B cells in COVID-19 patients. In the study overall: Critical illness requiring mechanical ventilation or extracorporeal membrane oxygenation affected about 65% of the 20 active-infection patients. Comorbidities linked to unfavorable COVID-19 outcome were present in about 90% of the 20 active-infection patients. Study-wide results and limits: Clonality of TRB repertoires was high in active COVID-19; recovery brought above-healthy diversity and richness. The recovered cohort had 2,000 to 3,000 exclusive TCR clusters, including about 31 low generation probability clusters.

In its sample, this clonotype ranks as medium-sized. Its antigen is not identified. Multiplex PCR with BIOMED2 TRB-A/B primer pools amplified TRB rearrangements. MiXCR was run by TCRdb on the multiplex PCR reads, yielding one entry per CDR3 protein. The sample comprises approximately 17,000 distinct CDR3 sequences, roughly 28% of which are singletons, and 4% to 5.5% rests with the top ten. TRB was amplified from approximately 250-480 ng of blood genomic DNA. The germline CDR1 and CDR2 sequences are PRHDT and FYEKMQ (reference sequence). The CDR3 extends over 14 amino acids. Trimming took 5 bases from V and 3 from J; bases not matched to a gene: 5.

The chain carries TRBV13 and TRBJ2-7; 9 positions match TRBD1. The receptor comes from a human donor who had recovered from COVID-19. The specimen sequenced was blood. CDR3: CASSLGTGYYEQYF. In DNA form, the CDR3 reads TGTGCCAGCAGCCTGGGGACAGGGTACTACGAGCAGTACTTC. Filled out from reference TRBV13 and TRBJ2-7, the complete variable domain reads AAGVIQSPRHLIKEKRETATLKCYPIPRHDTVYWYQQGPGQDPQFLISFYEKMQSDKGSIPDRFSAQQFSDYHSELNMSSLELGDSALYFCASSLGTGYYEQYFGPGTRLTVT.